The 16 T cell receptor beta chains below were found in one sample sequenced in a study of T cells after posttransplantation cyclophosphamide. Busulfan-fludarabine conditioning, marrow transplant, and cyclophosphamide on days +3 and +4 were administered. Using immunoSEQ multiplex PCR, the repertoire was profiled, and TCRdb retains in-frame clones only, with some absent. The sample lists under 50,000 clones, around 90% seen once, with under 2.5% in the top ten. Sequencing used PBMCs, obtained around 60 days after allogeneic stem cell transplant with posttransplant cyclophosphamide. The receptors were sampled from a male patient between 60 and 69 years old who received an allogeneic stem cell transplant from a related donor and was CMV-positive. Some T cells could come from the graft donor.

The chain recombines TRBV7-9 with TRBJ1-1; 8 nucleotides match TRBD1. The V gene's germline CDR1 is SEHNR and CDR2 FQNEAQ (reference sequence). J lost 5 bases, V lost 5 bases, and 16 bases had no gene match. This CDR3 contains 17 residues. The CDR3 sequence: CASSQLWLQGGKTEAFF. In DNA form, the CDR3 reads TGTGCCAGCAGCCAGTTATGGTTACAGGGGGGGAAGACTGAAGCTTTCTTT.

In nucleotides, the CDR3 is TGCGCCAGCAGCCACAGGGGGCCGGGGGATGGCTACACCTTC. This translates into CASSHRGPGDGYTF. The rearrangement joins TRBV5-1 to TRBJ1-2; the match to TRBD1 covers 9 bases. The CDR3 is 14 amino acids. The germline V gene encodes CDR1 SGHRS and CDR2 YFSETQ. With V trimmed by 4 bases and J by 6 bases, 7 bases remained unmatched.

The rearrangement links TRBV19 to TRBJ1-6; D remains unclear. The CDR3 consists of 13 residues. The V end lost 3 bases, the J end lost 5 bases, and 5 bases lay between the germline ends. Germline V gene sequence: CDR1 LNHDA, CDR2 SQIVND (reference sequence). The CDR3 nucleotides are TGTGCCAGTAGTATTCAGAATAATTCACCCCTCCACTTT. Translation gives CASSIQNNSPLHF.

This clone was detected only a few times. The chain links TRBV9 to TRBJ2-1; 10 nucleotides line up with TRBD1. CDR1 and CDR2 (germline): SGDLS, YYNGEE. J lost 6 bases, V lost 4 bases, and 7 bases had no gene match. This CDR3 has 15 residues. CDR3 loop: CASSPRTGGANEQFF. The CDR3 bases are TGTGCCAGCAGCCCCCGGACAGGGGGGGCCAATGAGCAGTTCTTC.

The chain joins TRBV7-2 to TRBJ2-4; 11 bases align to TRBD2. V lost 8 bases to trimming and J lost 5 bases; unmatched junction nucleotides: 8. The CDR3 loop spans 15 amino acids. The germline V gene encodes CDR1 SGHTA and CDR2 FQGNSA. The CDR3 spells CASGIAGGPQNIQYF. CDR3 coding DNA: TGTGCCAGCGGAATAGCGGGGGGGCCCCAAAACATTCAGTACTTC.

The chain links TRBV2 to TRBJ2-1, with 9 bases lining up with TRBD2. Germline assignment: CDR1 SNHLY and CDR2 FYNNEI. The CDR3 is 16 residues long. After removal of 6 bases from V and 7 bases from J, the junction contained 13 bases not matched to a gene. CDR3 DNA: TGTGCCAGCAGAAAAAAAGGGGGCGGGGGGGTAAATGAGCAGTTCTTC. This gives the protein CASRKKGGGGVNEQFF.

The chain has TRBV19 and TRBJ2-4; 8 bases are shared with TRBD1. In germline, CDR1 is LNHDA, CDR2 SQIVND (reference sequence). V trimming: 3 bases; J trimming: 2 bases; junction bases outside the gene matches: 6. CDR3 length: 16 residues. The chain's CDR3 is CASSIIGQGSKNIQYF. The CDR3 DNA sequence: TGTGCCAGTAGTATTATTGGACAGGGTTCCAAAAACATTCAGTACTTC. Drawing the rest from reference TRBV19 and TRBJ2-4, the complete variable domain is DGGITQSPKYLFRKEGQNVTLSCEQNLNHDAMYWYRQDPGQGLRLIYYSQIVNDFQKGDIAEGYSVSREKKESFPLTVTSAQKNPTAFYLCASSIIGQGSKNIQYFGAGTRLSVL.

This rearrangement joins TRBV2 to TRBJ1-2, with TRBD1 matching over 7 bases. After removal of 6 bases from V and 8 bases from J, the junction contained 12 bases not matched to a gene. CDR3 length: 14 residues. In germline, CDR1 is SNHLY, CDR2 FYNNEI. CDR3 region: CASRFDRAGGGYTF. Here the CDR3 DNA reads TGTGCCAGCAGATTCGACAGGGCAGGAGGAGGCTACACCTTC.

The chain joins TRBV10-3 to TRBJ1-1; possible D gene TRBD1, 5 bases. This CDR3 is 14 amino acids long. Germline V gene lookup returns CDR1 ENHRY and CDR2 SYGVKD. The V end lost 7 bases, the J end lost 1 base, and 13 bases lay between the germline ends. CDR3 in DNA: TGTGCCATCACCCCCGGGGGGGGGAACACTGAAGCTTTCTTT. This sequence encodes CAITPGGGNTEAFF.

The chain employs TRBV5-1 and TRBJ2-5; TRBD2 agrees at 8 bases. This CDR3 is 15 amino acids long. V lost 4 bases and J lost 2; bases outside the gene matches: 7. Per the germline V gene, CDR1 is SGHRS and CDR2 is YFSETQ. CDR3 sequence: CASSLMPGGQETQYF. The CDR3 coding sequence is TGCGCCAGCAGCCTGATGCCGGGGGGGCAAGAGACCCAGTACTTC. Full variable domain (missing parts from reference TRBV5-1 and TRBJ2-5): KAGVTQTPRYLIKTRGQQVTLSCSPISGHRSVSWYQQTPGQGLQFLFEYFSETQRNKGNFPGRFSGRQFSNSRSEMNVSTLELGDSALYLCASSLMPGGQETQYFGPGTRLLVL.

The rearrangement joins TRBV2 to TRBJ1-2; no firm D call. V was cut by 2 bases and J by 3 bases, with 10 bases left in between. Germline CDR1 is SNHLY and CDR2 is FYNNEI. The CDR3 runs to 14 residues. The CDR3 DNA reads as TGTGCCAGCAGTGAAAGAGGGATCGACTATGGCTACACCTTC. Amino acid sequence: CASSERGIDYGYTF.

The chain is built from TRBV7-2 and TRBJ2-3; D is possibly TRBD2 (7 bases). The V end lost 8 bases, the J end lost 1 base, and 13 bases lay between the germline ends. Per germline, CDR1 SGHTA and CDR2 FQGNSA. The CDR3 covers 14 residues. CDR3 sequence: CASSLGGRTDTQYF. The CDR3 region has the DNA TGTGCCAGCTCGCTCGGGGGGCGCACAGATACGCAGTATTTT.

The rearrangement links TRBV5-5 to TRBJ1-2; the match to TRBD1 covers 7 bases. Germline CDR1 is SGHKS and CDR2 is YYEKEE (reference sequence). The CDR3 extends over 14 amino acids. The V gene end was trimmed by 4 bases and the J gene end by 5 bases; junction bases not matched to a gene: 8. The DNA for the CDR3 is TGTGCCAGCAGCCCGGGACAGATGAATTATGGCTACACCTTC. It is translated as CASSPGQMNYGYTF.

The chain is built from TRBV11-2 and TRBJ2-1, with a tentative D call TRBD2 (6 bases). Germline V gene sequence: CDR1 SGHAT, CDR2 FQNNGV. The CDR3 has 17 residues. V was trimmed by 7 bases and J by 4 bases, leaving 23 bases between them. The CDR3 region is CASTAKVEAGGYNEQFF. In DNA, the CDR3 is TGTGCCAGCACGGCCAAGGTGGAGGCTGGGGGGTACAATGAGCAGTTCTTC.

The chain is built from TRBV5-6 and TRBJ2-1; TRBD2 matches 12 bases. The CDR3 covers 16 residues. Germline CDR1 is SGHDT and CDR2 is YYEEEE. The V gene end was trimmed by 4 bases and the J gene end by 3 bases; junction bases not matched to a gene: 5. CDR3 in amino acids: CASSVGLAGFYNEQFF. The CDR3 coding sequence is TGTGCCAGCAGCGTGGGACTAGCGGGTTTCTACAATGAGCAGTTCTTC.

The V gene is TRBV12-5, the J gene TRBJ1-2; 7 bases agree with TRBD1. There are 13 residues in the CDR3. The germline V gene encodes CDR1 LGHNT and CDR2 FRNRAP. Trimming removed 6 bases from V and 1 base from J; junction bases left unmatched: 2. CDR3 sequence: CASGRGHNYGYTF. CDR3 coding DNA: TGTGCTAGTGGAAGGGGGCATAACTATGGCTACACCTTC.